The present T cell receptor beta chain was sequenced within a study of control samples from healthy donors and cancer patients. Clones were sequenced by immunoSEQ multiplex PCR, and TCRdb holds only the in-frame ones, with some missing. The sample records approximately 120,000 clones, more than 75% being singletons. The sequenced sample was blood. The TCR comes from a man aged 18 to 29 in good health.

CDR3 sequence (DNA): TGTGCCAGCAGAACTCAGGGGTATAGCAATCAGCCCCAGCATTTT. Translation: CASRTQGYSNQPQHF. This sequence joins TRBV28 and TRBJ1-5; D is possibly TRBD1 (6 bases). Germline CDR1 reads MDHEN; CDR2 reads SYDVKM. The CDR3 contains 15 residues. V was clipped by 6 bases and J by 0 bases, with 12 bases between them.